The following is a T cell receptor (beta chain) sequence with its context. Its antigen remains unknown. These data originate in a study of long-term antiretroviral therapy in people with HIV. V was clipped by 3 bases and J by 7 bases; unmatched bases: 7. This CDR3 region has 16 residues. Germline V gene sequence: CDR1 KGHSH, CDR2 LQKENI. General observations from the study: Blood dating 2004 to 2017 may reflect older ART regimens.

The assay used was immunoSEQ (version v3.0), run at survey level. Each sample had sequencing targeting roughly 35,000-55,000 T-cell genomes. This table comes from immunoSEQ multiplex PCR, and its TCRdb copy is limited to in-frame clones, with some not included. The sample includes roughly 6,500 clones, approximately 85% seen only once; the top ten take about 3%. The sequenced sample was unsorted PBMCs, obtained 3.7 years after starting antiretroviral therapy. V is TRBV18 and J is TRBJ2-2, with TRBD2 matching 11 bases. The clonotype was recovered from a woman aged 45-65 years with HIV. The CDR3 DNA sequence: TGTGCCAGCTCACCCTTGACTAGCGGGAAGGACGGGGAGCTGTTTTTT. It specifies CASSPLTSGKDGELFF.